This TCR beta chain was obtained from a study of shared clonotypes between healthy human individuals. Study-wide background: The study drew on a couple of women and a few men aged 18 to 49 as donors.

Worth noting for this clone: Its target is unknown.

Findings of the study overall: The four-donor shared clonotypes exceeded non-shared clonotypes in generation probability, with non-shared ones scoring lower. Memory subsets generally showed smaller estimated richness than naive subsets did.

Clones were read by immunoSEQ multiplex PCR, and TCRdb kept only the in-frame ones, dropping some. The sample has some 320,000 clones, about nine tenths seen once. The germline V and J ends were trimmed by 6 bases and 6 bases, with 6 bases remaining between them. This CDR3 has 10 amino acids. The germline CDR1 and CDR2 sequences are SQVTM and ANQGSEA. With CCR7-negative CD45RA+ TemRA cells, CD45RO+ cells were combined in CD8 memory. This TCR was sampled from a man aged 18 to 35 in good health. Sequencing used memory CD8+ T cells sorted from blood. The subset is: CD45RO+ cells pooled with CCR7-negative TemRA cells. This chain links TRBV29-1 with TRBJ2-1; D gene unclear. The CDR3 DNA is TGCAGCGTAGAGACCAATGAGCAGTTCTTC. It yields the protein CSVETNEQFF.